This T cell receptor beta chain came from a study of shared clonotypes between healthy human individuals. Overall study findings and caveats: Roughly 5% of naive CD4 clonotypes were common to a few donors.

Assay used: immunoSEQ multiplex PCR; TCRdb lists only in-frame clones, some missing. The table lists millions of clones, 85% to 95% of them singletons. CD45RO-negative, CCR7-positively selected cells formed the naive CD8 fraction, excluding terminally differentiated effector memory CD45RA+ cells. With regard to this clone: The antigen is not known. Mismatch with germline at one junction end may stem from a read error.

The source material was naive CD8+ T cells from PBMCs. This clonotype originated in a man younger than 35 in good health. Some clones in this sample may be carry-over from other donors' samples.

CDR3 sequence: CSVEDWRQGANAGELFF. DNA for the CDR3: TGCAGCGTTGAAGATTGGAGACAGGGTGCGAACGCCGGGGAGCTGTTTTTT. This sequence joins TRBV29-1 and TRBJ2-2, with 7 positions matching TRBD1. The germline gives CDR1 SQVTM, CDR2 ANQGSEA. CDR3 size: 17 residues.